A single sample is the source of the 22 T cell receptor beta chains below, sequenced in a study of graft-versus-host responses after intestinal transplantation. Method: immunoSEQ multiplex PCR; TCRdb's copy keeps in-frame clones and lacks some. The repertoire holds about 85,000 clones, with 80% to 95% as singletons. Which antigens these TCRs recognize remains unknown. The specimen was unstimulated CD8+ T cells sorted from spleen or lymph node cells, collected before transplant. These receptors all come from a human donor who was the organ donor for an intestinal transplant.

V gene TRBV7-9 combines with J gene TRBJ2-7, with 8 bases that match TRBD1. V lost 2 bases and J lost 0; bases outside the gene matches: 6. The CDR3 has 16 amino acids. The germline V gene has CDR1 SEHNR and CDR2 FQNEAQ (reference sequence). The DNA for the CDR3 is TGTGCCAGCAGCTTACCGGCAGGGGGCGGCTCCTACGAGCAGTACTTC. Its protein product is CASSLPAGGGSYEQYF.

The gene calls are TRBV6-7 and TRBJ2-1; 9 bases agree with TRBD1. TRBV6-7 falls under the ORF class, with uncertain function. The length of the CDR3 is 17 residues. The V gene end was trimmed by 0 bases and the J gene end by 5 bases; junction bases not matched to a gene: 8. In nucleotides, the CDR3 is TGTGCCAGCAGTTACTCGGCGGACAGGGGCTACAACAATGAGCAGTTCTTC. This sequence encodes CASSYSADRGYNNEQFF.

This chain links TRBV5-1 with TRBJ1-2; D is possibly TRBD1 (5 bases). V was cut by 7 bases and J by 1 base, with 20 bases left in between. Germline CDR1 is SGHRS and CDR2 is YFSETQ. The CDR3 covers 16 residues. The CDR3, as DNA: TGCGCCAGCGCAAAAGAGAACGGGGGTCTTAACTATGGCTACACCTTC. As protein: CASAKENGGLNYGYTF. Based on the CDR3 plus reference TRBV5-1 and TRBJ1-2, the full variable domain is KAGVTQTPRYLIKTRGQQVTLSCSPISGHRSVSWYQQTPGQGLQFLFEYFSETQRNKGNFPGRFSGRQFSNSRSEMNVSTLELGDSALYLCASAKENGGLNYGYTFGSGTRLTVV.

The CDR3 bases are TGTGCCAGCGGCGAATGGGCGACAGATCAGCCCCAGCATTTT. Its protein product is CASGEWATDQPQHF. The rearrangement uses TRBV7-9 and TRBJ1-5; perhaps TRBD1 as D (5 bases). Trimming removed 8 bases at V and 5 bases at J, with 16 bases between. CDR1 SEHNR and CDR2 FQNEAQ come from the germline V gene (reference sequence). The CDR3 is 14 amino acids.

The rearrangement uses TRBV5-1 and TRBJ2-3; the match to TRBD2 covers 16 bases. Germline V gene lookup returns CDR1 SGHRS and CDR2 YFSETQ. After removal of 4 bases from V and 5 bases from J, the junction contained 13 bases not matched to a gene. The CDR3 length is 19 residues. The DNA of the CDR3 is TGCGCCAGCAGCCCAGAGGGACTAGCGGGGGGGTACACACTAGATACGCAGTATTTT. Translating it yields CASSPEGLAGGYTLDTQYF.

V gene TRBV10-3 combines with J gene TRBJ1-1, with 8 bases that match TRBD1. The J segment lost 5 bases and the V segment lost 3 bases, leaving 5 bases of the junction unmatched. CDR3 length: 14 residues. Germline-derived CDR1 and CDR2 are ENHRY and SYGVKD. The DNA of the CDR3 is TGTGCCATCAGTGAAGGGACAGGAGCGACTGAAGCTTTCTTT. Translating gives CAISEGTGATEAFF.

The rearrangement joins TRBV18 to TRBJ2-1; perhaps D is TRBD1 or TRBD2 (5 bases each). Trimming cost V 2 bases and J 6 bases, with 20 bases left between them. Per the germline V gene, CDR1 is KGHSH and CDR2 is LQKENI. The CDR3 extends over 17 amino acids. The CDR3 sequence: CASSPLFGGDPTNEQFF. For the CDR3, the DNA is TGTGCCAGCTCACCATTATTTGGGGGTGATCCCACCAATGAGCAGTTCTTC.

V usage is TRBV10-3 and J usage is TRBJ2-7; 9 bases match TRBD1. Germline CDR1 is ENHRY and CDR2 is SYGVKD. V gave up 3 bases and J gave up 1 base; unmatched junction bases: 4. This CDR3 is built from 15 residues. The CDR3 DNA reads as TGTGCCATCAGTGAAAGGGGACAGGGATCCTACGAGCAGTACTTC. It translates to CAISERGQGSYEQYF.

The genes are TRBV19 and TRBJ2-3; TRBD2 matches 10 bases. Germline V gene data show CDR1 as LNHDA and CDR2 as SQIVND (reference sequence). The CDR3 sequence is 15 residues long. The junction had 2 bases not matched to a gene; V was cut back by 5 bases and J by 0 bases. CDR3 residues: CASSGSGRSTDTQYF. The CDR3 DNA reads as TGTGCCAGTAGTGGTAGCGGGAGGAGCACAGATACGCAGTATTTT.

The chain couples TRBV5-6 to TRBJ2-7, with D maybe TRBD1 (6 bases). CDR1 is SGHDT and CDR2 is YYEEEE in the germline V gene. The CDR3 contains 14 residues. V lost 4 bases and J lost 1, with 12 bases in between. CDR3 sequence: CASSRRDISYEQYF. The CDR3 nucleotides read TGTGCCAGCAGCCGCCGGGACATATCCTACGAGCAGTACTTC.

This chain connects TRBV7-2 to TRBJ2-7, with D hard to call. This CDR3 region has 13 residues. V lost 1 base, J lost 3 bases, and 7 bases lay in between. CDR1 and CDR2 (germline): SGHTA, FQGNSA. The CDR3 region is CASSLGGRYEQYF. The CDR3 bases are TGTGCCAGCAGCTTAGGAGGTCGCTACGAGCAGTACTTC.

The V and J genes are TRBV5-5 and TRBJ2-7; the D gene is possibly TRBD1 (6 bases). The CDR3 totals 12 residues. The V gene lost 3 bases and the J gene lost 3 bases, with 7 bases spanning the gap. The germline CDR1 and CDR2 sequences are SGHKS and YYEKEE (reference sequence). The CDR3, as DNA: TGTGCCAGCAGCTCGGACAGCTACGAGCAGTACTTC. Encoded protein: CASSSDSYEQYF.

The chain uses TRBV4-1 and TRBJ2-5, with 9 bases matching TRBD1. The germline V gene encodes CDR1 MGHRA and CDR2 YSYEKL. The ends lost 1 base at V and 3 bases at J; junction bases unmatched: 3. CDR3 length: 15 residues. CDR3 bases: TGCGCCAGCAGCCAAGGGTGGACAGGGGAAGAGACCCAGTACTTC. As protein: CASSQGWTGEETQYF.

The chain employs TRBV5-1 and TRBJ2-5, with 10 bases lining up with TRBD2. V was pared by 9 bases and J by 5 bases, with 16 bases of the junction left unmatched. Germline-derived CDR1 and CDR2 are SGHRS and YFSETQ. The CDR3 extends over 16 amino acids. For the CDR3, the DNA is TGCGCCACAGCTACAGGACTAGCGGAAGTATGGGAGACCCAGTACTTC. Its translation: CATATGLAEVWETQYF. Full variable domain (missing parts from reference TRBV5-1 and TRBJ2-5): KAGVTQTPRYLIKTRGQQVTLSCSPISGHRSVSWYQQTPGQGLQFLFEYFSETQRNKGNFPGRFSGRQFSNSRSEMNVSTLELGDSALYLCATATGLAEVWETQYFGPGTRLLVL.

The rearrangement links TRBV5-4 to TRBJ2-7; TRBD2 aligns across 10 bases. V was clipped by 2 bases and J by 2 bases; unmatched bases: 1. CDR3 length: 14 residues. In germline, CDR1 is SGHNT, CDR2 YYREEE (reference sequence). The CDR3 sequence: CASSLAGGPYEQYF. The DNA of the CDR3 is TGTGCCAGCAGCTTAGCGGGGGGGCCCTACGAGCAGTACTTC.

This rearrangement joins TRBV27 to TRBJ2-5; tentative D call: TRBD1 (5 bases). Trimming removed 5 bases at V and 1 base at J, with 11 bases between. The CDR3 consists of 14 residues. Germline CDR1 reads MNHEY; CDR2 reads SMNVEV (reference sequence). CDR3 in DNA: TGTGCCAGCAGTGACAGATTATCCCAAGAGACCCAGTACTTC. Encoded protein: CASSDRLSQETQYF.

The gene calls are TRBV6-1 and TRBJ1-4; 10 nucleotides align to TRBD1. Unmatched junction bases numbered 10, after V lost 4 bases and J lost 8 bases. This CDR3 has 16 residues. Germline V lookup: CDR1 MNHNS, CDR2 SASEGT. The CDR3 DNA reads TGTGCCAGCAGTGGCCTACCGGGGACAGGGGAAGAAAAACTGTTTTTT. Protein product: CASSGLPGTGEEKLFF.

J is TRBJ2-5 and V is TRBV28; a possible D gene is TRBD1 (5 bases). The J call may be in error: the DNA end matches TRBJ2-7 better. This CDR3 spans 12 amino acids. CDR1 is MDHEN, CDR2 SYDVKM, per germline. The CDR3 loop reads CASSFHRNEQYF. In DNA form, the CDR3 reads TGTGCCAGCAGTTTCCACAGGAACGAGCAGTACTTC.

J is TRBJ2-1 and V is TRBV18; tentatively, D is TRBD2 (5 bases). The germline CDR1 and CDR2 sequences are KGHSH and LQKENI. V was trimmed by 4 bases and J by 8 bases, leaving 12 bases between them. This CDR3 has 13 residues. The CDR3 region is CASSLAFVDEQFF. Written as DNA, the CDR3 is TGTGCCAGCTCACTAGCGTTCGTCGATGAGCAGTTCTTC.

The gene calls are TRBV11-2 and TRBJ2-7, with D perhaps matching TRBD1 (5 bases). The V gene lost 3 bases and the J gene lost 7 bases, with 22 bases spanning the gap. Looked up from germline, CDR1 is SGHAT and CDR2 is FQNNGV. The CDR3 extends over 16 amino acids. The DNA of the CDR3 is TGTGCCAGCAGCTTTGACAGCCTTAACTTTTCTGGGGAGCAGTACTTC. Protein sequence: CASSFDSLNFSGEQYF.

This clone was detected only a few times. V is TRBV7-9 and J is TRBJ1-1; D unresolved. The CDR3 has 13 residues. Germline lookup yields CDR1 SEHNR and CDR2 FQNEAQ (reference sequence). V gave up 4 bases and J gave up 5 bases, with 11 bases separating them. CDR3 bases: TGTGCCAGCAGCTCCGTAGGAATGACTGAAGCTTTCTTT. It yields the protein CASSSVGMTEAFF.

Only one count was recorded for this clone. Other DNA sequences in this sample translate to the same CDR3. The chain is built from TRBV2 and TRBJ2-3; D is unclear. Germline V gene lookup returns CDR1 SNHLY and CDR2 FYNNEI. This CDR3 spans 14 amino acids. The ends were cut back, 0 bases at V and 2 bases at J, with 6 bases in the middle. CDR3 sequence reads: CASSEAGYTDTQYF. CDR3 bases: TGTGCCAGCAGTGAAGCGGGTTACACAGATACGCAGTATTTT.